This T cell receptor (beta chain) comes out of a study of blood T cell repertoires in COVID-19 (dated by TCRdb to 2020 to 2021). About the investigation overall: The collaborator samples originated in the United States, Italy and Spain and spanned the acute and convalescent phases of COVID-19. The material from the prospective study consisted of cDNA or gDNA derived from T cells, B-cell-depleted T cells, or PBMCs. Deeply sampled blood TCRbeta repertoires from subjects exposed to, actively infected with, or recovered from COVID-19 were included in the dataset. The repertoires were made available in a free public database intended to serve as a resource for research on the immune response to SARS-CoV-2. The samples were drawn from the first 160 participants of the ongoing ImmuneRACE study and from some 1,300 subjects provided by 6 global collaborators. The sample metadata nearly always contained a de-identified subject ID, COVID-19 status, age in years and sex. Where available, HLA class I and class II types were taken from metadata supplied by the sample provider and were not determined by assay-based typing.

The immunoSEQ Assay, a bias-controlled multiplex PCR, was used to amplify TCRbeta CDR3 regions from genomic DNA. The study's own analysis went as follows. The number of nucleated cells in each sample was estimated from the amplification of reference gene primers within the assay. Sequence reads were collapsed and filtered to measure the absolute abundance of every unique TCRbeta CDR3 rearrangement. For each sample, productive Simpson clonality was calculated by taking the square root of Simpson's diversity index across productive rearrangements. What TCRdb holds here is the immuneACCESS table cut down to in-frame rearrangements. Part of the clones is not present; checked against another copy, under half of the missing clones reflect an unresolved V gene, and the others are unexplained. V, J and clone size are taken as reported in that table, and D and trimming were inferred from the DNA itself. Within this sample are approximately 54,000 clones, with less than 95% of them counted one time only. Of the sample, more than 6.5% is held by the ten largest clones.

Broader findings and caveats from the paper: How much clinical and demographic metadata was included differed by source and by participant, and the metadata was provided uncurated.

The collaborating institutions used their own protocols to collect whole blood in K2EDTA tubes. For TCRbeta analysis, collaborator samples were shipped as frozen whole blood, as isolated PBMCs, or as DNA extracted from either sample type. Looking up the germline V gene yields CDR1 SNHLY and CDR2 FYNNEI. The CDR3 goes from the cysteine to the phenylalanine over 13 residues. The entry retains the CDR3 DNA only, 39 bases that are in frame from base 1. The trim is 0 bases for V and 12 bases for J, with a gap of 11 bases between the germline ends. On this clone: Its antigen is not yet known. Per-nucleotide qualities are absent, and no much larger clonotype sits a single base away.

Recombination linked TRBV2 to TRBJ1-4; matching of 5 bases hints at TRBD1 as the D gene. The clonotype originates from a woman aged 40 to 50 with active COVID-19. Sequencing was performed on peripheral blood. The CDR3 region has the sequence CASSEARGGELFF. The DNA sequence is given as TGTGCCAGCAGTGAAGCGCGGGGGGGAGAACTGTTTTTT.